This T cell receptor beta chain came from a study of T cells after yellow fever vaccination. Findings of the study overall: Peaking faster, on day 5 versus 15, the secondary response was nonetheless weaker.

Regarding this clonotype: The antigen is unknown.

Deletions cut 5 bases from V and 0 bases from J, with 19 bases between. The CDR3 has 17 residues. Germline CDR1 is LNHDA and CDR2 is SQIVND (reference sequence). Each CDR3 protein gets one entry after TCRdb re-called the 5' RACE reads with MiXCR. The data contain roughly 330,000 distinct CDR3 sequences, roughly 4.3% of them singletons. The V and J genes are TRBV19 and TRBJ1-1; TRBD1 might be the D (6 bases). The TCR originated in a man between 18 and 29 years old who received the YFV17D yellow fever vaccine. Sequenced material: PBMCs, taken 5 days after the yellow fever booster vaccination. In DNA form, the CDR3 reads TGTGCCAGTAGTCAGGGGACGGCGGCCTTGATGAACACTGAAGCTTTCTTT. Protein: CASSQGTAALMNTEAFF.